What follows describes a single TCR beta chain. The record originates from a study of blood T cell repertoires in COVID-19. Study-wide background: Both acute and convalescent COVID-19 samples were obtained from the United States, Italy and Spain. Sources were T cells, B-cell-depleted T cells, or PBMCs; the material itself was cDNA or gDNA.

In the study's own analysis: Estimation of nucleated cell counts relied on the amplification of reference gene primers. Sequencing used immunoSEQ multiplex PCR; TCRdb keeps in-frame clones, though not all of them. V and J calls and clone size are those listed in that table; D and trimming were worked out from the DNA. Among about 100,000 clones listed, roughly 92% were seen once. CDR3 length equals 13 residues. From germline, CDR1 is MNHEY and CDR2 SVGAGI. Trimming took 5 bases from V and 6 from J, leaving 14 bases between them. This receptor was obtained from a man between 50 and 59 years old with active COVID-19. Sequenced input: peripheral blood. V is TRBV6-5 and J is TRBJ2-7, with TRBD2 as a possible D gene (6 bases). CDR3 coding DNA: TGTGCCAGCAGTCCATCGTGGGGAGGCGAGCAGTACTTC. Amino acid sequence: CASSPSWGGEQYF.